This T cell receptor beta chain was recorded in a study of OX40 agonist ivuxolimab in advanced cancers. Study-level background: At 0.01 to 10 mg/kg, ivuxolimab was administered intravenously to patients every 2 weeks.

TCRdb keeps only in-frame clones here, not all; method: immunoSEQ multiplex PCR. The sample holds some 99,000 clones, roughly 85% seen once. V lost 4 bases and J 0 bases, leaving 6 bases between the germline ends. Per the germline V gene, CDR1 is SQVTM and CDR2 is ANQGSEA. The CDR3 covers 13 residues. The TCR sequence derives from an adult with an advanced solid tumor such as melanoma, head and neck, liver or kidney cancer. The source material was CD4+ or CD8+ T cells sorted from blood, sampled in a trial of the OX40 agonist ivuxolimab. The rearrangement uses TRBV29-1 and TRBJ2-2, with no clear D. In DNA, the CDR3 is TGCAGCGTTGGATCGGCGAACACCGGGGAGCTGTTTTTT. Translated, it gives CSVGSANTGELFF.